This T cell receptor beta chain was profiled in a study of blood T cell repertoires in COVID-19. The overall study: T cells, B-cell-depleted T cells, or PBMCs provided the cDNA or gDNA that served as material.

The authors' processing: Nucleated cell number was recorded as an estimate derived from reference gene primer amplification. Assay used: immunoSEQ multiplex PCR; TCRdb lists only in-frame clones, some missing. Clonal size and the V and J genes are those of that table, whereas D and trimming came from the DNA. The repertoire includes approximately 240,000 clones, 84% of them detected once, and approximately 5.1% sits in the top ten. Germline V gives CDR1 MNHEY, CDR2 SMNVEV (reference sequence). Germline trimming cut 9 bases from V and 3 bases from J; bases unmatched to any gene: 5. This CDR3 region has 13 residues.

The rearrangement links TRBV27 to TRBJ1-3; 7 nucleotides match TRBD1. The clonotype originates from a woman in her sixties who had recovered from COVID-19. Sequenced sample: peripheral blood. The CDR3 DNA sequence: TGTGCCAGTGGACAGGTATATGGAAACACCATATATTTT. Its translation: CASGQVYGNTIYF.